The next 23 T cell receptor beta chains were all read from a single sample in a study of neurological immune-mediated disorders. TCRdb passed the 5' RACE reads through MiXCR, listing each CDR3 protein once. The sample records some 49,000 distinct CDR3 sequences, more than 8% being singletons. Time point here: longitudinal time-point 1 (baseline). Sequenced material: PBMCs. These receptors were collected from a woman in her thirties or forties in good health.

This clonotype was recorded many times. This chain connects TRBV27 to TRBJ1-1, with unresolved D. This CDR3 has 14 amino acids. Trimming cost V 5 bases and J 0 bases, with 10 bases left between them. CDR1 is MNHEY, CDR2 SMNVEV, per germline (reference sequence). The CDR3 protein is CASSPTTVNTEAFF. Written as DNA, the CDR3 is TGTGCCAGCAGTCCTACGACGGTGAACACTGAAGCTTTCTTT.

This clonotype appeared many times. In nucleotides, the CDR3 is TGCGCCAGCGCGTTGACGTCGGACTACGAGCAGTACTTC. Residues: CASALTSDYEQYF. The genes are TRBV5-1 and TRBJ2-7; D is undetermined. Trimming removed 7 bases from V and 3 bases from J, with 14 bases in between. CDR3 length: 13 amino acids. In germline, CDR1 is SGHRS, CDR2 YFSETQ.

This clonotype was counted many times. The chain is built from TRBV2 and TRBJ2-1; 14 bases agree with TRBD2. Germline CDR1 SNHLY, CDR2 FYNNEI. The CDR3 spans 14 residues. Losses at the gene ends were 7 bases for V and 9 bases for J; bases not matched to a gene: 5. As DNA, the CDR3 is TGTGCCAGCACTGGACTAGCGGGGGGAAGTGAGCAGTTCTTC. Encoded protein: CASTGLAGGSEQFF.

The chain joins TRBV5-1 to TRBJ2-5; possibly TRBD1 for D (6 bases). Germline V CDR1 and CDR2: SGHRS, YFSETQ. The CDR3 contains 13 residues. With 4 bases removed from V and 3 bases from J, the gap between germline ends came to 10 bases. CDR3: CASSLQGEETQYF. In nucleotides, the CDR3 is TGCGCCAGCAGCCTACAGGGCGAAGAGACCCAGTACTTC.

The chain carries TRBV20-1 and TRBJ1-2; D call uncertain. Deletions cut 5 bases from V and 8 bases from J, with 15 bases between. Germline CDR1 reads DFQATT; CDR2 reads SNEGSKA (reference sequence). This CDR3 is built from 12 residues. CDR3 in amino acids: CSAWMAARGYTF. The CDR3 bases are TGCAGTGCTTGGATGGCCGCGAGGGGCTACACCTTC.

This clonotype was detected many times. This chain uses TRBV7-2 with TRBJ1-2; 8 bases match TRBD1. The CDR3 totals 13 residues. Germline V CDR1 and CDR2: SGHTA, FQGNSA. The J segment lost 8 bases and the V segment lost 5 bases, leaving 7 bases of the junction unmatched. Here the CDR3 DNA reads TGTGCCAGCAGCCAAGACAGGGGAGGCGGCTACACCTTC. This sequence encodes CASSQDRGGGYTF.

This chain joins TRBV20-1 and TRBJ1-5, with 9 bases fitting TRBD1. Germline V gives CDR1 DFQATT, CDR2 SNEGSKA (reference sequence). This CDR3 comprises 15 residues. V shed 0 bases and J 9 bases; nucleotides not matched to a gene: 9. As DNA, the CDR3 is TGCAGTGCTAGAGAAGGGACAGGGAAAGGTTGGCCCCAGCATTTT. It is translated as CSAREGTGKGWPQHF.

Many counts were recorded for this clonotype. J is TRBJ2-7 and V is TRBV5-1; 7 nucleotides line up with TRBD1. This CDR3 comprises 13 residues. V shed 4 bases and J 4 bases; nucleotides not matched to a gene: 5. From germline, CDR1 is SGHRS and CDR2 YFSETQ. Written as DNA, the CDR3 is TGCGCCAGCAGCCCGGGACAGCCTTACGAGCAGTACTTC. Translated: CASSPGQPYEQYF. Full variable domain (outside the CDR3, taken from reference TRBV5-1 and TRBJ2-7): KAGVTQTPRYLIKTRGQQVTLSCSPISGHRSVSWYQQTPGQGLQFLFEYFSETQRNKGNFPGRFSGRQFSNSRSEMNVSTLELGDSALYLCASSPGQPYEQYFGPGTRLTVT.

This clonotype was counted a few times. The V and J genes are TRBV6-2 or TRBV6-3 and TRBJ2-7; D gene unclear. V lost 6 bases to trimming and J lost 4 bases, with 13 bases between them. CDR3 length: 13 amino acids. Germline V lookup: CDR1 MNHEY, CDR2 SVGEGT. CDR3 amino acids: CASSRSSTYEQYF. The DNA of the CDR3 is TGTGCCAGCAGCCGATCCTCTACGTACGAGCAGTACTTC.

This clonotype was counted only a few times. The V and J genes are TRBV6-2 or TRBV6-3 and TRBJ2-1; TRBD2 agrees at 8 bases. Germline trimming cut 4 bases from V and 7 bases from J; bases unmatched to any gene: 21. Germline CDR1 and CDR2: MNHEY and SVGEGT. The CDR3 contains 19 residues. CDR3 bases: TGTGCCAGCAGTTCCCGACTGGGGACTAGTAGGGGCAATAGGAATGAGCAGTTCTTC. This translates into CASSSRLGTSRGNRNEQFF.

This clonotype was seen many times. This rearrangement joins TRBV20-1 to TRBJ1-2; 7 bases fit TRBD1. V shed 0 bases, J shed 4 bases, and the junction held 5 bases outside the gene matches. This CDR3 is built from 14 residues. Per germline, CDR1 DFQATT and CDR2 SNEGSKA (reference sequence). CDR3: CSARDPTGRYGYTF. The CDR3 bases are TGCAGTGCTAGAGACCCGACAGGGCGCTATGGCTACACCTTC.

This clonotype was counted at least ten times. The J gene is TRBJ2-7, the V gene TRBV18; 11 nucleotides match TRBD1. The germline V gene has CDR1 KGHSH and CDR2 LQKENI. The J segment lost 12 bases and the V segment lost 5 bases, leaving 6 bases of the junction unmatched. The CDR3 runs to 12 residues. CDR3 nucleotide sequence: TGTGCCAGCTCAGCGGACAGGGGGCGTCCGTACTTC. Its protein product is CASSADRGRPYF.

This clonotype was observed many times. This chain connects TRBV9 to TRBJ1-1, with TRBD1 matching 8 bases. The germline CDR1 and CDR2 sequences are SGDLS and YYNGEE. The CDR3 totals 14 residues. The V and J ends lost 4 bases and 5 bases, in that order; junction bases with no gene match: 7. For the CDR3, the DNA is TGTGCCAGCAGCTTTATTGACAGGGGAACTGAAGCTTTCTTT. Its translation: CASSFIDRGTEAFF. The whole variable domain, filled in from reference TRBV9 and TRBJ1-1, reads DSGVTQTPKHLITATGQRVTLRCSPRSGDLSVYWYQQSLDQGLQFLIQYYNGEERAKGNILERFSAQQFPDLHSELNLSSLELGDSALYFCASSFIDRGTEAFFGQGTRLTVV.

This clonotype was seen only a few times. J is TRBJ2-2 and V is TRBV6-2 or TRBV6-3, with D possibly matching TRBD1 (6 bases). V dropped 6 bases and J dropped 9 bases, with 8 bases sitting between them. Germline CDR1 reads MNHEY; CDR2 reads SVGEGT. This CDR3 spans 11 amino acids. The DNA of the CDR3 is TGTGCCAGCAGGGACAGACGGGAGCTGTTTTTT. Translating gives CASRDRRELFF.

This clonotype was observed at least ten times. This sequence joins TRBV10-3 and TRBJ1-1; TRBD1 might be the D (5 bases). The germline gives CDR1 ENHRY, CDR2 SYGVKD. The CDR3 spans 11 residues. The germline V and J ends were trimmed by 6 bases and 10 bases, with 12 bases remaining between them. The CDR3 nucleotides read TGTGCCATCAGGGGGACTTTGGGAGCTTTCTTT. Translation gives CAIRGTLGAFF.

This clonotype was observed many times. The genes are TRBV12-3 or TRBV12-4 and TRBJ1-4, with TRBD1 identical over 7 bases. There are 17 residues in the CDR3. V gave up 4 bases and J gave up 3 bases; unmatched junction bases: 11. CDR3 amino acids: CASSSGTVFGANEKLFF. The CDR3 coding sequence is TGTGCCAGCAGTTCCGGGACAGTCTTTGGGGCTAATGAAAAACTGTTTTTT.

V and J are TRBV12-3 or TRBV12-4 and TRBJ1-2, with TRBD1 matching 7 bases. CDR3 size: 14 residues. V was clipped by 6 bases and J by 1 base; unmatched bases: 5. The CDR3 region is CASRMGQSNYGYTF. In DNA form, the CDR3 reads TGTGCCAGCAGGATGGGACAGAGTAACTATGGCTACACCTTC.

This clonotype was detected many times. This chain links TRBV9 with TRBJ1-1; D unresolved. This CDR3 has 13 residues. Trimming took off 0 bases at V and 3 bases at J, with 6 bases between the two ends. Germline V lookup: CDR1 SGDLS, CDR2 YYNGEE. The CDR3 is CASSVVSDTEAFF. The CDR3 coding sequence is TGTGCCAGCAGCGTAGTATCAGACACTGAAGCTTTCTTT.

This clonotype was picked up many times. J is TRBJ2-7 and V is TRBV7-8, with 12 bases identical to TRBD1. V lost 5 bases, J lost 4 bases, and 6 bases stayed unmatched. The germline gives CDR1 SGHVS, CDR2 FQNEAQ. CDR3 length: 15 amino acids. DNA of the CDR3: TGTGCCAGCAGCCGGGACAGGGGGCTGGGGTACGAGCAGTACTTC. Amino acid sequence: CASSRDRGLGYEQYF.

The chain is built from TRBV7-2 and TRBJ2-7; 11 bases agree with TRBD2. CDR3 length equals 16 residues. CDR1 is SGHTA and CDR2 is FQGNSA in the germline V gene. J lost 0 bases, V lost 5 bases, and 6 bases had no gene match. CDR3 nucleotide sequence: TGTGCCAGCAGCATCGGACTAGCGGGTGCCTCCTACGAGCAGTACTTC. Residues: CASSIGLAGASYEQYF.

In its sample, this clonotype was seen many times. The genes are TRBV12-3 or TRBV12-4 and TRBJ2-1, with TRBD2 matching 8 bases. The CDR3 runs 16 residues. Losses at the gene ends were 5 bases for V and 6 bases for J; bases not matched to a gene: 12. The CDR3 region is CASSDPSREGRNEQFF. The CDR3 DNA follows: TGTGCCAGCAGTGACCCTTCCCGGGAGGGCCGCAATGAGCAGTTCTTC.

To note about this clonotype: A much larger clone is a single base away; this may be a read error. The chain is built from TRBV25-1 and TRBJ2-5; D is undetermined. V was shortened by 9 bases and J by 1 base, with 15 bases between the two germline ends. Germline assignment: CDR1 MGHDK and CDR2 SYGVNS. The CDR3 has 14 amino acids. The CDR3 loop reads CARSTVATQETQYF. The CDR3 region has the DNA TGTGCCAGAAGTACGGTGGCGACCCAAGAGACCCAGTACTTC. The complete variable domain, with remaining parts taken from reference TRBV25-1 and TRBJ2-5, reads EADIYQTPRYLVIGTGKKITLECSQTMGHDKMYWYQQDPGMELHLIHYSYGVNSTEKGDLSSESTVSRIRTEHFPLTLESARPSHTSQYLCARSTVATQETQYFGPGTRLLVL.

Many counts were recorded for this clonotype. The gene calls are TRBV5-1 and TRBJ1-2; maybe TRBD1 (5 bases). Trimming pared 1 base from V and 8 bases from J, leaving 18 bases between. Germline CDR1 reads SGHRS; CDR2 reads YFSETQ. The CDR3 runs to 15 residues. CDR3 bases: TGCGCCAGCAGCTTGAATCTCGGGGGGAGTGGAGGCTACACCTTC. This encodes CASSLNLGGSGGYTF.